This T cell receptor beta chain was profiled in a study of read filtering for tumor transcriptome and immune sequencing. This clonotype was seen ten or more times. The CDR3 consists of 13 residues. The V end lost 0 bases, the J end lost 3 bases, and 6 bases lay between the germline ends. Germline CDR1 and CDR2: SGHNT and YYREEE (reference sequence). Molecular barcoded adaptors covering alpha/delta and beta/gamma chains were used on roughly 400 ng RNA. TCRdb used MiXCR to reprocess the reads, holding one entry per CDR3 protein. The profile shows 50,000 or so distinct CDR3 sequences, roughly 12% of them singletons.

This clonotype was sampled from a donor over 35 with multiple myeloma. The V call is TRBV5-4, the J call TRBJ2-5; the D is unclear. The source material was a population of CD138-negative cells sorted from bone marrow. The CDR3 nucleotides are TGTGCCAGCAGCTTGGAAATAGAAGAGACCCAGTACTTC. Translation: CASSLEIEETQYF.